This TCR beta chain originates from a study of shared clonotypes between healthy human individuals. Measured with immunoSEQ multiplex PCR; TCRdb has only the in-frame clones, and not every one. The sample records hundreds of thousands of clones, 80% to 95% being singletons. Naive CD8 isolation took CD45RO-negative cells positively selected for CCR7 and excluded terminally differentiated effector memory CD45RA+ cells. Adults of Caucasian background living in Nashville, Tennessee made up all donors. Source material: naive CD8+ T cells sorted from blood. This TCR derives from a young man in good health.

In nucleotides, the CDR3 is TGTGCCAGCAGCCTGAACACCGGGGAGCTGTTTTTT. Translated: CASSLNTGELFF. The chain uses TRBV7-8 and TRBJ2-2; no clear D. Trimming took 5 bases from V and 1 from J, leaving 2 bases between them. The CDR3 sequence is 12 residues long. Germline V gene data show CDR1 as SGHVS and CDR2 as FQNEAQ.